This entry concerns a single TCR beta chain. TCRdb's copy holds only in-frame clones and misses some; the assay was immunoSEQ multiplex PCR. Of around 76,000 clones in the sample, nearly 99% were seen once. CDR3 length: 15 residues. Trimming left V 0 bases short and J 5 bases short, with 13 bases between. CDR1 and CDR2 (germline): MNHEY, SVGAGI. This sample was included in a study of technical replicates of blood from a handful of donors. The clonotype comes from a human donor in good health. This rearrangement joins TRBV6-5 to TRBJ1-2, with a possible D match to TRBD1 (5 bases). Material: T cells isolated from PBMCs. In DNA form, the CDR3 reads TGTGCCAGCAGTTACTCCAGTACAGGATCTTATGGCTACACCTTC. Protein product: CASSYSSTGSYGYTF.